This T cell receptor (beta chain) stems from a study of blood T cell repertoires in COVID-19. Study summary: From the United States, Italy and Spain came samples of acute and convalescent COVID-19. T cells, B-cell-depleted T cells, or PBMCs provided the cDNA or gDNA that served as material.

Original data processing: Amplified reference gene primers provided the basis for estimating nucleated cell counts. TCRdb's table, derived via immunoSEQ multiplex PCR, lists solely in-frame clones and lacks some. The DNA was the basis for D and trimming; V, J and clone size are from that table. The table includes 200,000 to 250,000 clones, 85% to 90% detected once. There are 11 residues in the CDR3. Sequencing was carried out using peripheral blood. V is TRBV12-2 and J is TRBJ1-1; TRBD1, the D gene given by the table, was not confirmed from the DNA. TRBV12-2 is a pseudogene. This receptor was taken from a man aged 18 to 29 with active or convalescent COVID-19. CDR3 sequence reads: CASRLFRWAFF. In DNA, the CDR3 is TGTGCAAGTCGCTTATTCAGGTGGGCTTTCTTT.